Listed below are T cell receptor beta chains from one sample, sequenced in a study of Ad26.COV2.S vaccination and SARS-CoV-2 variants. TCRdb's table, derived via immunoSEQ multiplex PCR, lists solely in-frame clones and lacks some. Among approximately 500,000 clones listed, 87% were seen once. The specimen was peripheral blood, collected in a trial of Ad26.COV2.S vaccine versus placebo. The receptors here all came from a person between 18 and 59 years old who received the Ad26.COV2.S COVID-19 vaccine or a placebo. CDR3s include the opening cysteine and the closing phenylalanine or tryptophan. A D gene is named only where the DNA matches it firmly. Clone size is stated in some rows and not others, as once, few, many or a class when expanded.

j_call: TRBJ2-7
clone_size: NA
v_call: TRBV30
d_call: TRBD2
cdr3_aa: CAWSLAGGHGEQYF
cdr3_nt: TGTGCCTGGTCACTAGCGGGAGGGCATGGCGAGCAGTACTTC

j_call: TRBJ2-3
clone_size: few
v_call: TRBV9
d_call: NA
cdr3_aa: CASSVGGRDTQYF
cdr3_nt: TGTGCCAGCAGCGTCGGGGGGCGCGATACGCAGTATTTT

j_call: TRBJ2-7
clone_size: NA
v_call: TRBV5-1
d_call: NA
cdr3_aa: CASSKQPDSSYEQYF
cdr3_nt: TGCGCCAGCAGCAAACAACCTGACAGCTCCTACGAGCAGTACTTC

j_call: TRBJ2-3
clone_size: NA
v_call: TRBV6-5
d_call: NA
cdr3_aa: CASLQPQGADTQYF
cdr3_nt: TGTGCCAGCCTCCAGCCACAGGGCGCAGATACGCAGTATTTT

j_call: TRBJ2-1
clone_size: NA
v_call: TRBV7-9
d_call: NA
cdr3_aa: CASSLRDTYNEQFF
cdr3_nt: TGTGCCAGCAGCTTACGGGATACGTACAATGAGCAGTTCTTC

j_call: TRBJ2-3
clone_size: NA
v_call: TRBV3-1/TRBV3-2
d_call: TRBD2
cdr3_aa: CASSPPRSGTSGRLSSRTDTQYF
cdr3_nt: TGTGCCAGCAGCCCCCCCAGATCCGGGACTAGCGGGAGGCTCTCCTCGAGGACAGATACGCAGTATTTT

j_call: TRBJ1-2
clone_size: NA
v_call: TRBV2
d_call: TRBD1
cdr3_aa: CASSLGQGPYGYTF
cdr3_nt: TGTGCCAGCAGTCTTGGACAGGGACCCTATGGCTACACCTTC

j_call: TRBJ2-1
clone_size: once
v_call: TRBV10-3
d_call: NA
cdr3_aa: CAISQDRGSYNEQFF
cdr3_nt: TGTGCCATCAGCCAGGACAGAGGCTCCTACAATGAGCAGTTCTTC

j_call: TRBJ2-7
clone_size: NA
v_call: TRBV6-6
d_call: TRBD2
cdr3_aa: CASSFRGGPYEQYF
cdr3_nt: TGTGCCAGCAGTTTCCGCGGGGGACCCTACGAGCAGTACTTC

j_call: TRBJ2-2
clone_size: NA
v_call: TRBV5-4
d_call: NA
cdr3_aa: CASSLGAQGYGELFF
cdr3_nt: TGTGCCAGCAGCTTGGGGGCACAAGGGTACGGGGAGCTGTTTTTT

j_call: TRBJ2-7
clone_size: NA
v_call: TRBV9
d_call: TRBD1
cdr3_aa: CASSVADREFYEQYF
cdr3_nt: TGTGCCAGCAGCGTAGCGGACAGGGAATTCTACGAGCAGTACTTC

j_call: TRBJ2-5
clone_size: NA
v_call: TRBV27
d_call: NA
cdr3_aa: CASSLSLGPGETQYF
cdr3_nt: TGTGCCAGCAGTTTAAGTCTAGGGCCCGGGGAGACCCAGTACTTC

j_call: TRBJ2-2
clone_size: NA
v_call: TRBV9
d_call: NA
cdr3_aa: CASSVARRVSTGELFF
cdr3_nt: TGTGCCAGCAGCGTAGCTCGGAGGGTTAGCACCGGGGAGCTGTTTTTT

j_call: TRBJ2-1
clone_size: NA
v_call: TRBV6-6
d_call: TRBD2
cdr3_aa: CASSYGSTSGNEQFF
cdr3_nt: TGTGCCAGCAGTTATGGGTCGACTAGCGGGAATGAGCAGTTCTTC

j_call: TRBJ1-2
clone_size: NA
v_call: TRBV19
d_call: TRBD1
cdr3_aa: CASSSRTGHGYTF
cdr3_nt: TGTGCCAGTAGTAGCCGGACAGGACATGGCTACACCTTC

j_call: TRBJ1-2
clone_size: NA
v_call: TRBV6-2/TRBV6-3
d_call: TRBD1
cdr3_aa: CASSYGGQRIYGYTF
cdr3_nt: TGTGCCAGCAGTTATGGGGGACAGCGGATCTACGGCTACACCTTC

j_call: TRBJ2-4
clone_size: NA
v_call: TRBV7-2
d_call: NA
cdr3_aa: CASILDRVKNIQYF
cdr3_nt: TGTGCCAGCATCCTCGATCGGGTCAAAAACATTCAGTACTTC

j_call: TRBJ2-7
clone_size: NA
v_call: TRBV7-2
d_call: TRBD2
cdr3_aa: CASSLSGSYEQYF
cdr3_nt: TGTGCCAGCAGCCTTAGCGGGAGCTACGAGCAGTACTTC

j_call: TRBJ1-2
clone_size: once
v_call: TRBV28
d_call: NA
cdr3_aa: CASSLGGNKYYGYTF
cdr3_nt: TGTGCCAGCAGTTTAGGCGGGAACAAGTACTATGGCTACACCTTC

j_call: TRBJ1-1
clone_size: NA
v_call: TRBV9
d_call: NA
cdr3_aa: CASSPRDVNTEAFF
cdr3_nt: TGTGCCAGCAGCCCCCGGGACGTGAACACTGAAGCTTTCTTT

j_call: TRBJ1-1
clone_size: NA
v_call: TRBV9
d_call: NA
cdr3_aa: CASSNPGRMNTEAFF
cdr3_nt: TGTGCCAGCAGCAACCCGGGACGGATGAACACTGAAGCTTTCTTT

j_call: TRBJ1-6
clone_size: NA
v_call: TRBV7-9
d_call: TRBD1
cdr3_aa: CASSPGTGLNSPLHF
cdr3_nt: TGTGCCAGCAGCCCTGGGACAGGGTTGAATTCACCCCTCCACTTT

j_call: TRBJ1-2
clone_size: NA
v_call: TRBV6-4
d_call: NA
cdr3_aa: CASSAPGEGYTF
cdr3_nt: TGTGCCAGCAGTGCCCCAGGGGAAGGCTACACCTTC

j_call: TRBJ1-5
clone_size: NA
v_call: TRBV6-5
d_call: TRBD1
cdr3_aa: CASRGSGGNQPQHF
cdr3_nt: TGTGCCAGCCGAGGATCAGGGGGGAATCAGCCCCAGCATTTT

j_call: TRBJ2-1
clone_size: once
v_call: TRBV27
d_call: NA
cdr3_aa: CASSNLGSNVHNEQFF
cdr3_nt: TGTGCCAGCAGTAACCTAGGGTCCAACGTTCACAATGAGCAGTTCTTC

j_call: TRBJ2-1
clone_size: NA
v_call: TRBV7-7
d_call: TRBD2
cdr3_aa: CASSLLTSVGGEQFF
cdr3_nt: TGTGCTAGCAGCTTATTGACTAGCGTCGGGGGTGAGCAGTTCTTC

j_call: TRBJ2-3
clone_size: NA
v_call: TRBV6-2/TRBV6-3
d_call: NA
cdr3_aa: CASGQNKRVSTDTQYF
cdr3_nt: TGTGCCAGCGGCCAAAACAAGAGGGTCAGCACAGATACGCAGTATTTT

j_call: TRBJ2-5
clone_size: NA
v_call: TRBV9
d_call: TRBD1
cdr3_aa: CASSPWTGHQETQYF
cdr3_nt: TGTGCCAGCAGCCCCTGGACAGGGCATCAAGAGACCCAGTACTTC

j_call: TRBJ1-1
clone_size: NA
v_call: TRBV6-2/TRBV6-3
d_call: NA
cdr3_aa: CASSDAGGWTEAFF
cdr3_nt: TGTGCCAGCAGTGACGCGGGGGGGTGGACTGAAGCTTTCTTT

j_call: TRBJ2-1
clone_size: NA
v_call: TRBV11-1
d_call: NA
cdr3_aa: CASNLGGTSSYNEQFF
cdr3_nt: TGTGCCAGCAATCTTGGCGGGACCAGCTCCTACAATGAGCAGTTCTTC

j_call: TRBJ2-1
clone_size: NA
v_call: TRBV7-3
d_call: NA
cdr3_aa: CASSLNRGGNEQFF
cdr3_nt: TGTGCCAGCAGCTTAAACCGAGGAGGCAATGAGCAGTTCTTC

j_call: TRBJ1-5
clone_size: NA
v_call: TRBV19
d_call: TRBD1
cdr3_aa: CASGSPDRGYQPQHF
cdr3_nt: TGTGCCAGCGGGTCCCCTGACAGGGGATATCAGCCCCAGCATTTT

j_call: TRBJ1-1
clone_size: NA
v_call: TRBV30
d_call: NA
cdr3_aa: CAWSVLVSLGAFF
cdr3_nt: TGTGCCTGGAGTGTACTGGTTTCACTAGGCGCTTTCTTT

j_call: TRBJ2-2
clone_size: once
v_call: TRBV4-3
d_call: NA
cdr3_aa: CASSQVVHGSANTGELFF
cdr3_nt: TGCGCCAGCAGCCAAGTGGTCCACGGGAGCGCGAACACCGGGGAGCTGTTTTTT

j_call: TRBJ2-7
clone_size: NA
v_call: TRBV6-5
d_call: NA
cdr3_aa: CASSRSGTLPYEQYF
cdr3_nt: TGTGCCAGCAGTCGGTCCGGGACACTCCCCTACGAGCAGTACTTC

j_call: TRBJ2-2
clone_size: NA
v_call: TRBV11-3
d_call: TRBD1
cdr3_aa: CASSHGTDGTGELFF
cdr3_nt: TGTGCCAGCAGCCACGGGACAGATGGCACCGGGGAGCTGTTTTTT

j_call: TRBJ2-1
clone_size: NA
v_call: TRBV27
d_call: NA
cdr3_aa: CASSPPPYNEQFF
cdr3_nt: TGTGCCAGCAGTCCCCCCCCCTACAATGAGCAGTTCTTC

j_call: TRBJ1-2
clone_size: once
v_call: TRBV28
d_call: NA
cdr3_aa: CASRLSVYGYTF
cdr3_nt: TGTGCCAGCAGGCTAAGCGTCTATGGCTACACCTTC

j_call: TRBJ1-2
clone_size: NA
v_call: TRBV11-2
d_call: NA
cdr3_aa: CASSLDLGLVYGYTF
cdr3_nt: TGTGCCAGCAGCTTAGATCTTGGGCTCGTTTATGGCTACACCTTC

j_call: TRBJ1-2
clone_size: NA
v_call: TRBV5-1
d_call: NA
cdr3_aa: CASSKRTAGRRDGYTF
cdr3_nt: TGCGCCAGCAGCAAACGGACAGCCGGGAGACGGGATGGCTACACCTTC

j_call: TRBJ2-6
clone_size: NA
v_call: TRBV5-4
d_call: NA
cdr3_aa: CASSLFSGHVLTF
cdr3_nt: TGTGCCAGCAGCTTGTTCAGCGGTCACGTCCTGACTTTC

j_call: TRBJ1-1
clone_size: NA
v_call: TRBV5-1
d_call: NA
cdr3_aa: CASSLTGPQNTEAFF
cdr3_nt: TGCGCCAGCAGCCTAACAGGGCCGCAGAACACTGAAGCTTTCTTT

j_call: TRBJ1-1
clone_size: NA
v_call: TRBV3-1/TRBV3-2
d_call: NA
cdr3_aa: CASSFSVRVKMNTEAFF
cdr3_nt: TGTGCCAGCAGCTTTAGCGTGAGGGTGAAGATGAACACTGAAGCTTTCTTT

j_call: TRBJ1-4
clone_size: NA
v_call: TRBV28
d_call: NA
cdr3_aa: CASSSPGEKLFF
cdr3_nt: TGTGCCAGCAGTTCCCCAGGTGAAAAACTGTTTTTT

j_call: TRBJ2-3
clone_size: NA
v_call: TRBV28
d_call: TRBD2
cdr3_aa: CASSPTGGSPGDTQYF
cdr3_nt: TGTGCCAGCAGTCCCACCGGGGGGTCTCCAGGAGATACGCAGTATTTT

j_call: TRBJ2-3
clone_size: NA
v_call: TRBV7-7
d_call: NA
cdr3_aa: CASSPRWADTQYF
cdr3_nt: TGTGCTAGCAGCCCCCGGTGGGCAGATACGCAGTATTTT

j_call: TRBJ2-2
clone_size: many
v_call: TRBV30
d_call: TRBD2
cdr3_aa: CAWTSGSPNTGELFF
cdr3_nt: TGTGCCTGGACTAGCGGGTCCCCCAACACCGGGGAGCTGTTTTTT

j_call: TRBJ2-7
clone_size: NA
v_call: TRBV27
d_call: TRBD1
cdr3_aa: CASSLSLQGNEQYF
cdr3_nt: TGTGCCAGCAGTTTATCTCTACAGGGGAACGAGCAGTACTTC

j_call: TRBJ2-3
clone_size: NA
v_call: TRBV30
d_call: NA
cdr3_aa: CAWTTPGTSRATQYF
cdr3_nt: TGTGCCTGGACCACCCCCGGGACCTCCAGGGCTACGCAGTATTTT

j_call: TRBJ1-5
clone_size: NA
v_call: TRBV9
d_call: NA
cdr3_aa: CASSSPRGPQHF
cdr3_nt: TGTGCCAGCAGCTCCCCCCGGGGGCCCCAGCATTTT

j_call: TRBJ2-2
clone_size: NA
v_call: TRBV9
d_call: NA
cdr3_aa: CASAVKPGTGELFF
cdr3_nt: TGTGCCAGCGCCGTCAAACCCGGGACCGGGGAGCTGTTTTTT

j_call: TRBJ2-2
clone_size: once
v_call: TRBV10-3
d_call: NA
cdr3_aa: CAISESRVGGELFF
cdr3_nt: TGTGCCATCAGTGAGTCCAGGGTCGGCGGGGAGCTGTTTTTT